The T cell receptor beta chain under discussion was sequenced for a study of T cell responses to AZD1222 COVID-19 vaccine. Overall study results and limits: The donor cohort was predominantly white British with a female majority, and clonal diversity may have been underestimated. A reported finding is that nearly half of spike-specific TCRs target unmutated variant regions. Baseline testing showed seropositivity in only 6 or 7 AZD1222 recipients.

This clone was counted at least ten times. The antigen remains unidentified. Produced via immunoSEQ multiplex PCR; TCRdb's table is partial and in-frame only. Of approximately 200,000 clones listed, roughly 93% were seen once; the top ten hold approximately 9.6%. This sample comprised peripheral blood, obtained on day 0 of AZD1222 vaccination. The TCR originated in an adult in good health.

The CDR3 nucleotides read TGTGCCATATGGGTCGGGTCCAACTCCCAGCCCCAGCATTTT. Translation gives CAIWVGSNSQPQHF. This chain connects TRBV10-3 to TRBJ1-5; D uncertain. The CDR3 is made up of 14 amino acids. From germline, CDR1 is ENHRY and CDR2 SYGVKD. Trimming took 9 bases from V and 7 from J, leaving 19 bases between them.